This TCR beta chain was found in a study of regulatory dendritic cells for organ transplantation. Study-wide background: Monocytes received vitamin D3 on days 0 and 4, IL-10 on day 4.

Allogeneic regulatory or mature dendritic cells were co-cultured for 5 days with CFSE-labeled sorted T cells at 1:10. Details on this clone: Its antigen is unidentified. Other DNA sequences of this sample code for an identical CDR3.

Clones were read by immunoSEQ multiplex PCR, and TCRdb kept only the in-frame ones, dropping some. The table records 4,000 or so clones, 45% to 65% of them present only once. The CDR3 covers 15 residues. From germline, CDR1 is LGHNA and CDR2 YSLEER. Germline trimming cut 2 bases from V and 6 bases from J; bases unmatched to any gene: 3. The study's findings and limits: Between individuals, the alloreactive memory CD8+ T cell pool differed considerably. Mature dendritic cells appeared to drive more memory CD8+ clonal expansion than regulatory ones. Memory T cells were less diverse than naive, with memory CD8+ most oligoclonal.

This sequence was found in a human donor in good health. The gene calls are TRBV4-3 and TRBJ2-1; TRBD2 aligns across 11 bases. The specimen sequenced was memory CD8+ T cells from blood cultured with dendritic cells. The subset denotes: CD45RO+ memory T cells. The CDR3 nucleotides read TGCGCCAGCAGCCAACTAGCGGGGGGAGGCAATGAGCAGTTCTTC. Its protein is CASSQLAGGGNEQFF.